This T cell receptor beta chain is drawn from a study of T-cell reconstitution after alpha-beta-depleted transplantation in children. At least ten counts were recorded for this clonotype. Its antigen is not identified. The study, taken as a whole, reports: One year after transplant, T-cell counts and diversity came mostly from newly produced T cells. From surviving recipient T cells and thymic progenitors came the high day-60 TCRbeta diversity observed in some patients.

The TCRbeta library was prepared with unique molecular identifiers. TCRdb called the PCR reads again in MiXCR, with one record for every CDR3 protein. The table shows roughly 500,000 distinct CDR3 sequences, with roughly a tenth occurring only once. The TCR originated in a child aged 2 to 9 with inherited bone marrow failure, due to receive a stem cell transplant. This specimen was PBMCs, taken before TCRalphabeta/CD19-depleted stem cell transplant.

The CDR3 loop reads CASSSDRHQETQYF. In DNA, the CDR3 is TGTGCCAGCAGCTCGGACAGACATCAAGAGACCCAGTACTTC. This rearrangement joins TRBV7-9 to TRBJ2-5; TRBD1 might be the D (6 bases). The V gene lost 4 bases and the J gene lost 2 bases, with 11 bases spanning the gap. Per germline, CDR1 SEHNR and CDR2 FQNEAQ (reference sequence). The CDR3 length is 14 residues.